Given below is one TCR beta chain in context. Its antigen is currently unknown. It was with 60 Vbeta and 13 Jbeta primers that the PCR ran. Using immunoSEQ multiplex PCR, the repertoire was profiled, and TCRdb retains in-frame clones only, with some absent. The sample carries nearly 200,000 clones, approximately 78% recorded once. These data belong to a study of cytomegalovirus exposure and HLA in healthy donors. The CDR3 totals 15 residues. Trimming removed 2 bases from V and 2 bases from J, with 13 bases in between. Germline V gene sequence: CDR1 KGHSH, CDR2 LQKENI. Whole-study findings and limits: Cytomegalovirus association was assigned to about 150 TCR beta chains.

Material: PBMCs. This TCR was recovered from a woman aged 45-65 years in good health and CMV-seropositive. The rearrangement uses TRBV18 and TRBJ2-7; D is possibly TRBD1 (6 bases). The CDR3 bases are TGTGCCAGCTCACCAATTGCGACAGGAGCCTACGAGCAGTACTTC. It specifies CASSPIATGAYEQYF.